Below are 32 T cell receptor beta chains sequenced from a single sample in a study of blood T cell repertoires in COVID-19. TCRdb's copy holds only in-frame clones and misses some; the assay was immunoSEQ multiplex PCR. The table has around 56,000 clones, 65% to 85% seen once. The source material was peripheral blood. These receptors were obtained from a man between 60 and 75 years old with acute or convalescent COVID-19.

The CDR3 here is CASSYDRVHEQYF. The CDR3 DNA is TGTGCCAGCAGTTATGACAGGGTCCACGAGCAGTACTTC. The V gene is TRBV27, the J gene TRBJ2-7; 7 bases map to TRBD1. This CDR3 comprises 13 residues. V lost 4 bases and J lost 5; bases outside the gene matches: 5. Germline loops: CDR1 MNHEY, CDR2 SMNVEV (reference sequence).

This clone was found once. V usage is TRBV6-5 and J usage is TRBJ2-7, with D possibly TRBD1 on 5 matching bases. CDR3 length: 11 amino acids. The V end was cut by 6 bases, the J end by 4 bases, with 7 bases between. The germline V gene has CDR1 MNHEY and CDR2 SVGAGI. In DNA form, the CDR3 reads TGTGCCAGCAGGGACAAGTACGAGCAGTACTTC. Translated: CASRDKYEQYF.

The chain employs TRBV5-1 and TRBJ2-7, with 8 bases matching TRBD1. The junction had 5 bases not matched to a gene; V was cut back by 3 bases and J by 3 bases. Per the germline V gene, CDR1 is SGHRS and CDR2 is YFSETQ. The CDR3 sequence is 14 residues long. CDR3 residues: CASSWGQAGYEQYF. The CDR3 DNA reads as TGCGCCAGCAGCTGGGGACAGGCCGGCTACGAGCAGTACTTC. The full variable domain, completed using reference TRBV5-1 and TRBJ2-7, is KAGVTQTPRYLIKTRGQQVTLSCSPISGHRSVSWYQQTPGQGLQFLFEYFSETQRNKGNFPGRFSGRQFSNSRSEMNVSTLELGDSALYLCASSWGQAGYEQYFGPGTRLTVT.

The chain employs TRBV5-6 and TRBJ1-2, with D unclear. The CDR3 extends over 13 amino acids. The germline V gene has CDR1 SGHDT and CDR2 YYEEEE. V lost 3 bases to trimming and J lost 10 bases, with 16 bases between them. In DNA, the CDR3 is TGTGCCAGCAGCTCCAGGCACGGAAAATACTACACCTTC. This sequence encodes CASSSRHGKYYTF.

J is TRBJ2-5 and V is TRBV5-4; 7 bases line up with TRBD2. Germline values: CDR1 SGHNT, CDR2 YYREEE (reference sequence). CDR3 length equals 15 residues. V trimming: 1 base; J trimming: 1 base; junction bases outside the gene matches: 4. CDR3 protein: CASSLSSGFQETQYF. The CDR3 nucleotides are TGTGCCAGCAGCTTGTCTAGCGGCTTCCAAGAGACCCAGTACTTC.

Only a few counts were recorded for this clone. The genes are TRBV2 and TRBJ1-2; no clear D gene. The CDR3 contains 13 residues. Germline CDR1 reads SNHLY; CDR2 reads FYNNEI. V was shortened by 7 bases and J by 3 bases, with 12 bases between the two germline ends. The CDR3 nucleotides are TGTGCCAGCAATCTAGGCAGAGACTATGGCTACACCTTC. This codes for CASNLGRDYGYTF.

The chain combines TRBV9 with TRBJ1-2; TRBD1 matches 7 bases. Germline values: CDR1 SGDLS, CDR2 YYNGEE. The CDR3 covers 16 residues. The V and J ends lost 4 bases and 4 bases, in that order; junction bases with no gene match: 13. The CDR3 sequence: CASSSYDRVGSYGYTF. CDR3 DNA: TGTGCCAGCAGCTCTTATGACAGGGTCGGAAGCTATGGCTACACCTTC.

The rearrangement joins TRBV7-3 to TRBJ1-1, with D possibly TRBD1 on 6 matching bases. CDR1 and CDR2 from the germline V gene are SGHTA and FQGTGA. This CDR3 has 14 residues. The V gene lost 0 bases and the J gene lost 5 bases, with 10 bases spanning the gap. In DNA, the CDR3 is TGTGCCAGCAGCTTAACCAGGGGTTCGACTGAAGCTTTCTTT. As protein: CASSLTRGSTEAFF.

Here the CDR3 reads CASSLSLAGMNTEAFF. CDR3 nucleotide sequence: TGCGCCAGCAGCTTGAGTTTAGCGGGTATGAACACTGAAGCTTTCTTT. The chain uses TRBV5-1 and TRBJ1-1; unclear D gene. Looked up from germline, CDR1 is SGHRS and CDR2 is YFSETQ. V lost 1 base and J 0 bases, leaving 13 bases between the germline ends. CDR3 size: 16 residues.

This sequence joins TRBV18 and TRBJ1-4; D ambiguous. V shed 0 bases and J shed 8 bases, with 13 bases lying between them. Germline lookup yields CDR1 KGHSH and CDR2 LQKENI. This CDR3 is built from 15 residues. In DNA, the CDR3 is TGTGCCAGCTCACCACCGTCCGCCCGAGAGGAAAAACTGTTTTTT. Translated, it gives CASSPPSAREEKLFF.

The chain combines TRBV5-1 with TRBJ2-7; 9 nucleotides line up with TRBD2. J lost 4 bases, V lost 4 bases, and 6 bases had no gene match. The CDR3 is 14 residues long. CDR1 SGHRS and CDR2 YFSETQ come from the germline V gene. For the CDR3, the DNA is TGCGCCAGCAGCCAGGCGACTAGCGGATACGAGCAGTACTTC. Translation: CASSQATSGYEQYF.

This chain uses TRBV27 with TRBJ1-3, with D possibly TRBD1 on 6 matching bases. This CDR3 region has 16 residues. Deletions cut 5 bases from V and 3 bases from J, with 17 bases between. CDR1 is MNHEY and CDR2 is SMNVEV in the germline V gene (reference sequence). The CDR3 nucleotides are TGTGCCAGCAGTCCGAGGGGGATTCTTGATGGAAACACCATATATTTT. As protein: CASSPRGILDGNTIYF.

V and J are TRBV27 and TRBJ2-3; 8 bases fit TRBD2. Germline lookup yields CDR1 MNHEY and CDR2 SMNVEV (reference sequence). Losses at the gene ends were 3 bases for V and 4 bases for J; bases not matched to a gene: 9. The CDR3 loop spans 16 amino acids. The DNA for the CDR3 is TGTGCCAGCAGTTTCCGACTAGCGCCCGATCCAGATACGCAGTATTTT. Protein: CASSFRLAPDPDTQYF.

The chain recombines TRBV19 with TRBJ2-6, with 7 bases identical to TRBD1. The CDR3 sequence is 14 residues long. The V segment lost 6 bases and the J segment 1 base; nucleotides outside the gene matches: 0. Germline-derived CDR1 and CDR2 are LNHDA and SQIVND (reference sequence). The DNA for the CDR3 is TGTGCCAGTAGACAGGGGTCTGGGGCCAACGTCCTGACTTTC. This encodes CASRQGSGANVLTF.

The DNA for the CDR3 is TGTGCCAGCAGCATTAGCGGGGCCGGGAGAGAGCAGTTCTTC. It codes for CASSISGAGREQFF. V is TRBV7-8 and J is TRBJ2-1; 8 bases match TRBD2. The CDR3 totals 14 residues. With 5 bases clipped from V and 10 bases from J, the junction kept 10 bases outside the gene matches. Germline loops: CDR1 SGHVS, CDR2 FQNEAQ.

J is TRBJ1-3 and V is TRBV18; the D is unclear. The CDR3 consists of 16 residues. V dropped 3 bases and J dropped 1 base, with 13 bases sitting between them. The germline V gene has CDR1 KGHSH and CDR2 LQKENI. CDR3 sequence: CASSPKAAESGNTIYF. The CDR3, as DNA: TGTGCCAGCTCACCCAAGGCGGCAGAATCTGGAAACACCATATATTTT. The full variable domain, with the rest looked up from reference TRBV18 and TRBJ1-3, is NAGVMQNPRHLVRRRGQEARLRCSPMKGHSHVYWYRQLPEEGLKFMVYLQKENIIDESGMPKERFSAEFPKEGPSILRIQQVVRGDSAAYFCASSPKAAESGNTIYFGEGSWLTVV.

This clone appeared a single time. The gene calls are TRBV11-2 and TRBJ1-3; D is unresolved. The CDR3 length is 13 residues. Germline V gene data show CDR1 as SGHAT and CDR2 as FQNNGV. V shed 5 bases and J shed 2 bases, with 7 bases lying between them. The CDR3 loop reads CASSRGTGNTIYF. Written as DNA, the CDR3 is TGTGCCAGCAGCCGCGGAACTGGAAACACCATATATTTT.

The chain has TRBV10-3 and TRBJ1-6; the match to TRBD1 covers 7 bases. Germline lookup yields CDR1 ENHRY and CDR2 SYGVKD. This CDR3 spans 14 amino acids. Unmatched junction bases numbered 5, after V lost 3 bases and J lost 9 bases. The CDR3 reads CAISDTGETSPLHF. DNA for the CDR3: TGTGCCATCAGTGATACAGGGGAGACTTCACCCCTCCACTTT.

The chain employs TRBV19 and TRBJ2-1; TRBD1 aligns across 7 bases. This CDR3 is built from 14 residues. V shed 4 bases and J 8 bases; nucleotides not matched to a gene: 8. From germline, CDR1 is LNHDA and CDR2 SQIVND (reference sequence). DNA of the CDR3: TGTGCCAGTAGTACTTACCTGGGACAGCATGAGCAGTTCTTC. It is translated as CASSTYLGQHEQFF.

The chain has TRBV6-2 or TRBV6-3 and TRBJ1-6; 8 bases match TRBD1. From germline, CDR1 is MNHEY and CDR2 SVGEGT. V dropped 6 bases and J dropped 8; count of bases not matched to a gene: 6. CDR3 size: 14 residues. CDR3 DNA: TGTGCCAGCAGCCAGGACAGGGTAGATTCACCCCTCCACTTT. It codes for CASSQDRVDSPLHF.

This clone was observed a handful of times. This chain links TRBV4-2 with TRBJ2-5; TRBD1 is a possible D gene (5 bases). The length of the CDR3 is 15 residues. Germline V gene data show CDR1 as LGHNA and CDR2 as YNFKEQ. The V end was cut by 0 bases, the J end by 5 bases, with 13 bases between. CDR3 amino acids: CASSQDPGLRETQYF. CDR3 coding DNA: TGTGCCAGCAGCCAAGATCCAGGGTTGAGGGAGACCCAGTACTTC.

V gene TRBV3-1 (or the pseudogene TRBV3-2) combines with J gene TRBJ1-1, with a tentative D call TRBD1 (6 bases). The CDR3 has 15 residues. Germline CDR1 is LGHDT and CDR2 is YNNKEL (reference sequence). V lost 4 bases and J lost 5, with 17 bases in between. CDR3 DNA: TGTGCCAGCAGCCTGGGCCCTCAGGGGCCGACTGAAGCTTTCTTT. It encodes CASSLGPQGPTEAFF.

The chain has TRBV4-1 and TRBJ1-1, with 9 positions matching TRBD1. The trim removed 1 base at V and 6 bases at J, leaving 6 bases unmatched. Germline values: CDR1 MGHRA, CDR2 YSYEKL. CDR3 size: 15 residues. DNA of the CDR3: TGCGCCAGCAGCCAAGTGGGACAGGGAATTCCTGAAGCTTTCTTT. Translated: CASSQVGQGIPEAFF.

J is TRBJ1-5 and V is TRBV2, with D possibly being TRBD1 (5 bases). V shed 8 bases and J shed 5 bases, with 13 bases lying between them. From germline, CDR1 is SNHLY and CDR2 FYNNEI. This CDR3 region has 13 residues. CDR3 coding DNA: TGTGCCAGCCAAGCGGGGGAGGATCAGCCCCAGCATTTT. Protein: CASQAGEDQPQHF. The variable domain in full, with the rest retrieved from reference TRBV2 and TRBJ1-5, is EPEVTQTPSHQVTQMGQEVILRCVPISNHLYFYWYRQILGQKVEFLVSFYNNEISEKSEIFDDQFSVERPDGSNFTLKIRSTKLEDSAMYFCASQAGEDQPQHFGDGTRLSIL.

The chain couples TRBV2 to TRBJ2-4; 7 nucleotides match TRBD1. V shed 1 base and J 4 bases; nucleotides not matched to a gene: 4. The CDR3 has 15 amino acids. In germline, CDR1 is SNHLY, CDR2 FYNNEI. The CDR3 DNA reads TGTGCCAGCAGTGAAGTGCGACAGGGAAAAAACATTCAGTACTTC. Translated: CASSEVRQGKNIQYF.

This clone is a singleton in its sample. This chain links TRBV6-2 or TRBV6-3 with TRBJ2-5; tentative D call: TRBD2 (7 bases). The CDR3 sequence is 16 residues long. Trimming removed 1 base at V and 4 bases at J, with 16 bases between. In germline, CDR1 is MNHEY, CDR2 SVGEGT. CDR3 in amino acids: CASSYFRAGASETQYF. CDR3 coding DNA: TGTGCCAGCAGTTACTTCCGCGCGGGGGCCTCAGAGACCCAGTACTTC.

This clone was observed once. V and J are TRBV5-1 and TRBJ2-1; 10 bases are shared with TRBD2. CDR1 and CDR2 (germline): SGHRS, YFSETQ. CDR3 length: 16 residues. V dropped 4 bases and J dropped 4; count of bases not matched to a gene: 8. Here the CDR3 DNA reads TGCGCCAGCAGCGCCTCTAGCGGGGGTTTTTACAATGAGCAGTTCTTC. Translated: CASSASSGGFYNEQFF.

This sequence joins TRBV7-9 and TRBJ1-6; D unresolved. The germline gives CDR1 SEHNR, CDR2 FQNEAQ (reference sequence). CDR3 length: 14 residues. V lost 5 bases, J lost 6 bases, and 11 bases lay in between. For the CDR3, the DNA is TGTGCCAGCAGCACGGATAGAGGTAATTCACCCCTCCACTTT. As protein: CASSTDRGNSPLHF.

J is TRBJ2-1 and V is TRBV10-1; 8 bases fit TRBD2. J gave up 1 base and V 3 bases, and 5 bases lay outside the gene matches. Looked up from germline, CDR1 is WNHNN and CDR2 is SYGVQD (reference sequence). This CDR3 has 16 residues. The chain's CDR3 is CASSESGGRSYNEQFF. The CDR3 coding sequence is TGCGCCAGCAGTGAATCGGGGGGGAGATCCTACAATGAGCAGTTCTTC.

This chain joins TRBV7-9 and TRBJ1-4, with D possibly TRBD1 on 5 matching bases. V lost 1 base and J lost 2, with 5 bases in between. Germline CDR1 reads SEHNR; CDR2 reads FQNEAQ (reference sequence). The CDR3 is 14 amino acids. CDR3 residues: CASSLGGTNEKLFF. In nucleotides, the CDR3 is TGTGCCAGCAGCTTAGGGGGCACTAATGAAAAACTGTTTTTT. Supplemented by reference TRBV7-9 and TRBJ1-4, the full variable domain reads DTGVSQNPRHKITKRGQNVTFRCDPISEHNRLYWYRQTLGQGPEFLTYFQNEAQLEKSRLLSDRFSAERPKGSFSTLEIQRTEQGDSAMYLCASSLGGTNEKLFFGSGTQLSVL.

For the CDR3, the DNA is TGTGCCAGCAGTTGGACAGGGGTTTCGGGTGGCTACACCTTC. This sequence encodes CASSWTGVSGGYTF. V gene TRBV6-5 combines with J gene TRBJ1-2; 9 bases agree with TRBD1. Germline lookup yields CDR1 MNHEY and CDR2 SVGAGI. The CDR3 sequence is 14 residues long. V lost 4 bases and J lost 7; bases outside the gene matches: 7.

The chain has TRBV28 and TRBJ1-5; a possible D gene is TRBD1 (6 bases). Deletions cut 11 bases from V and 5 bases from J, with 16 bases between. Looked up from germline, CDR1 is MDHEN and CDR2 is SYDVKM. The CDR3 sequence is 13 residues long. CDR3 region: CAAREGVDQPQHF. The CDR3 nucleotides are TGTGCCGCCAGGGAGGGGGTCGATCAGCCCCAGCATTTT.